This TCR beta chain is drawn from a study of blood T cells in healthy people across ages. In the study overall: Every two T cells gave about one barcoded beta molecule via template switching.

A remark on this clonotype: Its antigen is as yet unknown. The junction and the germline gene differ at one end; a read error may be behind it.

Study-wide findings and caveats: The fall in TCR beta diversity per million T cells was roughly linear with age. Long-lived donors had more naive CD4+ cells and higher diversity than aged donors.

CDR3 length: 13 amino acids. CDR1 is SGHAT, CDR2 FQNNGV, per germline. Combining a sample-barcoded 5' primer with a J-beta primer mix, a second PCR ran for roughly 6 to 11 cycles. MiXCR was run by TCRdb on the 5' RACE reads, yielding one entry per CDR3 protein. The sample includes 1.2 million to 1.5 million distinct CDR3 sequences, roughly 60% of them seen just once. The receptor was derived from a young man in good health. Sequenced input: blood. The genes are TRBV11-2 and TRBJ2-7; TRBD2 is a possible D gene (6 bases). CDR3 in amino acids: CASTRLEYNEQYF. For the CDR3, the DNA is TGTGCTAGCACCAGACTAGAATATAACGAGCAGTACTTC. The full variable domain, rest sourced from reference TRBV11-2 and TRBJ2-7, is EAGVAQSPRYKIIEKRQSVAFWCNPISGHATLYWYQQILGQGPKLLIQFQNNGVVDDSQLPKDRFSAERLKGVDSTLKIQPAKLEDSAVYLCASTRLEYNEQYFGPGTRLTVT.